The 25 T cell receptor beta chains presented below share a single source sample, sequenced in a study of blood T cell repertoires in COVID-19. Here immunoSEQ multiplex PCR was the method, and the copy in TCRdb shows in-frame clones only, minus some. This sample carries nearly 200,000 clones, under 90% of them seen once, and the ten largest clones take 15% to 20%. Sequencing used peripheral blood. These receptors were collected from a human donor in a cohort sampled during active COVID-19.

This chain uses TRBV5-1 with TRBJ1-5; possible D gene TRBD1, 5 bases. CDR1 is SGHRS, CDR2 YFSETQ, per germline. Trimming removed 4 bases from V and 5 bases from J, with 16 bases in between. CDR3 length: 15 amino acids. The CDR3 spells CASSPGESLYQPQHF. The CDR3 bases are TGCGCCAGCAGCCCGGGGGAAAGCTTGTATCAGCCCCAGCATTTT.

The chain is built from TRBV6-5 and TRBJ1-1, with D perhaps matching TRBD1 (5 bases). Trimming shortened V by 0 bases and J by 11 bases, and 13 bases separated the two germline ends. The CDR3 is 13 amino acids. Per germline, CDR1 MNHEY and CDR2 SVGAGI. CDR3 in DNA: TGTGCCAGCAGTTACTCGATGCAGGGCCTTGCTTTCTTT. This codes for CASSYSMQGLAFF.

The chain couples TRBV19 to TRBJ1-2; no reliable D call. Between the trimmed V and J ends, which lost 3 bases and 2 bases, there was a span of 16 bases. The CDR3 is made up of 16 amino acids. From germline, CDR1 is LNHDA and CDR2 SQIVND (reference sequence). The CDR3 coding sequence is TGTGCCAGTAGTATGACACCCCTGGAGGCGAACTATGGCTACACCTTC. Its protein product is CASSMTPLEANYGYTF.

In its sample, this clone was seen once. J is TRBJ1-1 and V is TRBV5-1; D unresolved. CDR3 length: 16 residues. V lost 2 bases and J lost 4, with 18 bases in between. CDR1 is SGHRS and CDR2 is YFSETQ in the germline V gene. The CDR3 coding sequence is TGCGCCAGCAGCTTAGAAGCGGTCGGGGTAGTCACTGAAGCTTTCTTT. Encoded protein: CASSLEAVGVVTEAFF.

This chain uses TRBV30 with TRBJ1-2; no definite D call. The CDR3 is 10 amino acids. Germline V gives CDR1 GTSNPN, CDR2 SVGIG (reference sequence). Deletions cut 4 bases from V and 8 bases from J, with 8 bases between. CDR3 sequence reads: CAWNSEGYTF. Here the CDR3 DNA reads TGTGCCTGGAATTCTGAGGGCTACACCTTC.

The chain employs TRBV9 and TRBJ1-4; the D gene is possibly TRBD1 (5 bases). Trimming cost V 4 bases and J 8 bases, with 15 bases left between them. CDR1 is SGDLS, CDR2 YYNGEE, per germline. This CDR3 spans 14 amino acids. This CDR3 reads CASSPNRGGEKLFF. The CDR3 bases are TGTGCCAGCAGCCCGAATAGGGGTGGCGAAAAACTGTTTTTT.

This rearrangement joins TRBV7-9 to TRBJ2-3; D call uncertain. V gave up 5 bases and J gave up 0 bases, with 3 bases separating them. The CDR3 has 12 amino acids. CDR1 SEHNR and CDR2 FQNEAQ come from the germline V gene (reference sequence). CDR3 DNA: TGTGCCAGCAGCCCAAGCACAGATACGCAGTATTTT. Its translation: CASSPSTDTQYF.

This chain uses TRBV12-3 or TRBV12-4 with TRBJ2-2, with D unclear. V was shortened by 3 bases and J by 6 bases, with 5 bases between the two germline ends. This CDR3 contains 12 residues. The CDR3 bases are TGTGCCAGCAGTTTCTTGTCCGGGGAGCTGTTTTTT. Translating gives CASSFLSGELFF.

This chain links TRBV20-1 with TRBJ2-5; TRBD2 aligns across 7 bases. J gave up 1 base and V 3 bases, and 5 bases lay outside the gene matches. Germline CDR1 is DFQATT and CDR2 is SNEGSKA (reference sequence). The CDR3 is 14 residues long. CDR3 in amino acids: CSASYLAVQETQYF. DNA for the CDR3: TGCAGTGCTAGTTATCTAGCGGTCCAAGAGACCCAGTACTTC.

The V gene is TRBV6-4, the J gene TRBJ2-1; 8 positions agree with TRBD2. Trimming removed 8 bases from V and 9 bases from J; junction bases left unmatched: 12. The V gene's germline CDR1 is MRHNA and CDR2 SNTAGT. The CDR3 contains 14 residues. Here the CDR3 DNA reads TGTGCCAGCCGCCGGGAGGGTAGTAGTGGTGAGCAGTTCTTC. Translation: CASRREGSSGEQFF.

V is TRBV3-1 (or the pseudogene TRBV3-2) and J is TRBJ1-4, with D tentatively TRBD1 (5 bases). From germline, CDR1 is LGHDT and CDR2 YNNKEL (reference sequence). The CDR3 has 19 amino acids. V lost 4 bases and J 1 base, leaving 22 bases between the germline ends. CDR3 in amino acids: CASSPTPSGPRGTNEKLFF. The CDR3 nucleotides read TGTGCCAGCAGCCCCACCCCTTCAGGGCCCCGAGGAACTAATGAAAAACTGTTTTTT.

This chain uses TRBV9 with TRBJ2-2, with 8 bases matching TRBD2. V dropped 1 base and J dropped 0; count of bases not matched to a gene: 2. The length of the CDR3 is 16 residues. The germline CDR1 and CDR2 sequences are SGDLS and YYNGEE. The CDR3 is CASSVHGGANTGELFF. The DNA of the CDR3 is TGTGCCAGCAGCGTACACGGGGGGGCGAACACCGGGGAGCTGTTTTTT.

J is TRBJ2-5 and V is TRBV7-9, with 14 bases identical to TRBD2. Germline CDR1 reads SEHNR; CDR2 reads FQNEAQ (reference sequence). CDR3 size: 17 residues. Trimming at V came to 1 base and at J to 2 bases, leaving 3 bases not matched to a gene. The CDR3 sequence is CASSLGLAGGQQETQYF. CDR3 nucleotide sequence: TGTGCCAGCAGCTTAGGACTAGCGGGGGGGCAACAAGAGACCCAGTACTTC.

This clone was detected once. The gene calls are TRBV10-3 and TRBJ2-1; a possible D gene is TRBD2 (5 bases). The V gene's germline CDR1 is ENHRY and CDR2 SYGVKD. The CDR3 covers 12 residues. With 7 bases removed from V and 8 bases from J, the gap between germline ends came to 12 bases. The CDR3 loop is CAINDLEDEQFF. The CDR3 DNA reads as TGTGCCATCAACGACTTGGAGGATGAGCAGTTCTTC.

The chain carries TRBV5-1 and TRBJ1-4; perhaps TRBD1 as D (6 bases). V lost 5 bases, J lost 6 bases, and 14 bases lay in between. Germline CDR1 and CDR2: SGHRS and YFSETQ. The length of the CDR3 is 14 residues. The CDR3 region has the DNA TGCGCCAGCAGTCCACAGGGATCGGATGAAAAACTGTTTTTT. It yields the protein CASSPQGSDEKLFF.

This chain connects TRBV4-1 to TRBJ2-2; TRBD2 matches at 8 bases. The CDR3 sequence is 19 residues long. V shed 0 bases and J 6 bases; nucleotides not matched to a gene: 15. Germline lookup yields CDR1 MGHRA and CDR2 YSYEKL. CDR3 region: CASSQDPFLTAAGAGELFF. In DNA, the CDR3 is TGCGCCAGCAGCCAAGATCCTTTCCTTACGGCAGCGGGAGCCGGGGAGCTGTTTTTT.

The chain links TRBV5-1 to TRBJ2-5, with a tentative D call TRBD1 (6 bases). V dropped 2 bases and J dropped 2 bases, with 7 bases sitting between them. Germline lookup yields CDR1 SGHRS and CDR2 YFSETQ. The CDR3 spans 13 residues. The CDR3 DNA reads TGCGCCAGCAGCTTTGGGACACAAGAGACCCAGTACTTC. The encoded protein is CASSFGTQETQYF. The full variable domain, completed using reference TRBV5-1 and TRBJ2-5, is KAGVTQTPRYLIKTRGQQVTLSCSPISGHRSVSWYQQTPGQGLQFLFEYFSETQRNKGNFPGRFSGRQFSNSRSEMNVSTLELGDSALYLCASSFGTQETQYFGPGTRLLVL.

V gene TRBV7-8 combines with J gene TRBJ2-3; the match to TRBD2 covers 9 bases. The CDR3 spans 17 residues. Trimming took 5 bases from V and 2 from J; bases not matched to a gene: 11. Germline V gene sequence: CDR1 SGHVS, CDR2 FQNEAQ. This CDR3 is CASSLLGERGDTDTQYF. Written as DNA, the CDR3 is TGTGCCAGCAGCCTTTTAGGGGAGCGGGGGGACACAGATACGCAGTATTTT.

This chain uses TRBV7-3 with TRBJ2-3; 7 bases map to TRBD1. The CDR3 is 13 amino acids. The germline CDR1 and CDR2 sequences are SGHTA and FQGTGA. J lost 6 bases, V lost 4 bases, and 4 bases had no gene match. CDR3 DNA sequence: TGTGCCAGCAGCTCAGGCAGGGGGGATACGCAGTATTTT. Translating it yields CASSSGRGDTQYF. The full variable domain, completed using reference TRBV7-3 and TRBJ2-3, is GAGVSQTPSNKVTEKGKYVELRCDPISGHTALYWYRQSLGQGPEFLIYFQGTGAADDSGLPNDRFFAVRPEGSVSTLKIQRTERGDSAVYLCASSSGRGDTQYFGPGTRLTVL.

The chain is built from TRBV7-2 and TRBJ1-1; D call uncertain. The germline V gene encodes CDR1 SGHTA and CDR2 FQGNSA. The CDR3 sequence is 13 residues long. Trimming stripped 2 bases from V and 5 bases from J, with 9 bases between. CDR3 residues: CASSLQLTTEAFF. The CDR3 DNA follows: TGTGCCAGCAGCTTACAGTTAACAACTGAAGCTTTCTTT.

This sequence joins TRBV23-1 and TRBJ1-4; D ambiguous. TRBV23-1 is sorted into the ORF group, with uncertain function. Trimming removed 6 bases at V and 5 bases at J, with 10 bases between. The length of the CDR3 is 13 residues. The CDR3 protein is CASRTSRNEKLFF. CDR3 sequence (DNA): TGCGCCAGCAGGACAAGCCGGAATGAAAAACTGTTTTTT.

The chain combines TRBV11-2 with TRBJ2-6; D call uncertain. In germline, CDR1 is SGHAT, CDR2 FQNNGV. CDR3 length: 15 residues. V dropped 3 bases and J dropped 11 bases, with 17 bases sitting between them. CDR3 sequence reads: CASSLAGKPPHVLTF. The DNA of the CDR3 is TGTGCCAGCAGCTTGGCTGGTAAACCTCCTCACGTCCTGACTTTC.

The V and J genes are TRBV5-1 and TRBJ1-3, with a tentative D call TRBD1 (6 bases). Germline CDR1 SGHRS, CDR2 YFSETQ. Trimming stripped 4 bases from V and 3 bases from J, with 14 bases between. The CDR3 loop spans 15 amino acids. The CDR3 region is CASSLQGLSGNTIYF. The DNA of the CDR3 is TGCGCCAGCAGCCTACAGGGTTTAAGTGGAAACACCATATATTTT.

This chain connects TRBV29-1 to TRBJ1-2, with 10 positions matching TRBD1. From germline, CDR1 is SQVTM and CDR2 ANQGSEA. Germline trimming cut 7 bases from V and 5 bases from J; bases unmatched to any gene: 13. The CDR3 covers 15 residues. CDR3 region: CSAPGQGSREYGYTF. In nucleotides, the CDR3 is TGCAGCGCCCCGGGACAGGGGAGTAGGGAGTATGGCTACACCTTC.

V gene TRBV15 combines with J gene TRBJ2-1; possibly TRBD1 for D (5 bases). The CDR3 loop spans 15 amino acids. V was shortened by 1 base and J by 0 bases, with 7 bases between the two germline ends. Germline V lookup: CDR1 LNHNV, CDR2 YYDKDF (reference sequence). As DNA, the CDR3 is TGTGCCACCAGCAGAGGGGGCTTCTCCTACAATGAGCAGTTCTTC. Amino acid sequence: CATSRGGFSYNEQFF.